The present entry profiles one TCR beta chain with its context. What it recognizes is unknown. These data originate in a study of T cell responses to AZD1222 COVID-19 vaccine. Sequencing used immunoSEQ multiplex PCR; TCRdb keeps in-frame clones, though not all of them. The sample lists 130,000 to 150,000 clones, about nine tenths occurring once. General study findings and limits: Spike was spanned by vaccine-associated CD4 TCRs, which were dominant at 160-218 and 743-854. White British people made up most donors, females outnumbered males, and clonal diversity was possibly underestimated. Researchers took repertoire samples only after the peak T cell response had come. Epitopes outside B.1.351 and B.1.1.7 mutated regions reportedly drew nearly half of spike TCRs.

This CDR3 spans 12 amino acids. V shed 5 bases and J shed 4 bases, with 8 bases lying between them. Germline assignment: CDR1 LGHDT and CDR2 YNNKEL (reference sequence). This chain joins TRBV3-1 (or the pseudogene TRBV3-2) and TRBJ1-1; D uncertain. The TCR was taken from an adult in good health. Sequencing used peripheral blood, obtained on day 0 of MenACWY control vaccination. CDR3 DNA: TGTGCCAGCAGCGCCTGGGGCACTGAAGCTTTCTTT. This codes for CASSAWGTEAFF.